These T cell receptor beta chains were read from a single sample in a study of cytomegalovirus exposure and HLA in healthy donors. Libraries were prepared by immunoSEQ multiplex PCR; TCRdb keeps only in-frame clonotypes and omits some of them. Among about 130,000 clones, around 72% were seen once, and the ten largest hold less than 2%. Sequenced material: PBMCs. These receptors were taken from a woman in her thirties or forties in good health and CMV-seronegative. CDR3s include the opening cysteine and the closing phenylalanine or tryptophan. The D gene is left open where the match is weak. Clone sizes are given selectively: once, few, many, or a class where the clone is expanded.

v_gene	j_gene	abundance	len	d_gene	CDR3aa	CDR3nt
TRBV28	TRBJ2-7	few	15	TRBD1	CASSLGGTGAYEQYF	TGTGCCAGCAGTTTAGGCGGGACAGGGGCCTACGAGCAGTACTTC
TRBV5-1	TRBJ1-4	-	15	TRBD1	CASSLQGQINEKLFF	TGCGCCAGCAGCTTGCAGGGACAGATTAATGAAAAACTGTTTTTT
TRBV6-1	TRBJ1-1	-	14	-	CASRVTGQNTEAFF	TGTGCCAGCAGGGTTACAGGACAGAACACTGAAGCTTTCTTT
TRBV15	TRBJ2-3	-	17	-	CATSRDQIGGFTDTQYF	TGTGCCACCAGCAGAGATCAGATTGGCGGCTTCACAGATACGCAGTATTTT
TRBV28	TRBJ1-3	-	15	-	CASSVGGSSGNTIYF	TGTGCCAGCAGTGTCGGGGGATCCTCTGGAAACACCATATATTTT
TRBV2	TRBJ1-3	-	16	TRBD1	CASSEATGLTGNTIYF	TGTGCCAGCAGTGAGGCGACAGGGTTGACGGGAAACACCATATATTTT
TRBV7-2	TRBJ1-2	-	14	-	CASSLAMSNYGYTF	TGTGCCAGCAGCTTAGCAATGAGTAACTATGGCTACACCTTC
TRBV7-9	TRBJ1-1	-	14	TRBD1	CAIPTGGLDTEAFF	TGTGCCATTCCGACAGGGGGTCTTGACACTGAAGCTTTCTTT
TRBV27	TRBJ2-2	few	16	TRBD1	CASSWDLTGKNGELFF	TGTGCCAGCAGTTGGGACCTGACAGGGAAAAACGGGGAGCTGTTTTTT
TRBV7-9	TRBJ1-2	-	13	TRBD1	CASSTDRSYGYTF	TGTGCCAGCAGCACGGACAGGTCCTATGGCTACACCTTC
TRBV30	TRBJ2-7	-	13	-	CAWTGTPSGEQYF	TGTGCCTGGACCGGGACACCGTCTGGCGAGCAGTACTTC
TRBV29-1	TRBJ2-1	-	14	TRBD1	CSVEGQGLYNEQFF	TGCAGCGTCGAGGGACAGGGGCTGTACAATGAGCAGTTCTTC
TRBV5-1	TRBJ2-3	-	13	TRBD1	CASSSGQSDTQYF	TGCGCCAGCAGCTCGGGACAGAGTGATACGCAGTATTTT
TRBV10-3	TRBJ2-2	-	16	TRBD1	CAISGTSTGVTGELFF	TGTGCCATCAGTGGCACTTCGACAGGGGTCACCGGGGAGCTGTTTTTT
TRBV4-2	TRBJ2-6	-	16	-	CASSQDGGSGANGLTF	TGTGCCAGCAGCCAAGACGGAGGGTCTGGGGCCAACGGCCTGACTTTC
TRBV7-2	TRBJ2-2	-	19	TRBD2	CASSLDRLAGGPGTGELFF	TGTGCCAGCAGCTTAGATAGACTAGCGGGAGGGCCCGGCACCGGGGAGCTGTTTTTT
TRBV30	TRBJ1-6	few	18	TRBD1	CAWRIGTASLSYNSPLHF	TGTGCCTGGAGGATCGGGACAGCCTCTCTCTCCTATAATTCACCCCTCCACTTT
TRBV28	TRBJ1-5	few	13	TRBD1	CASTGTGNQPQHF	TGTGCCAGCACTGGGACAGGGAATCAGCCCCAGCATTTT
TRBV29-1	TRBJ2-7	-	16	-	CSVEAPGLLLTYEQYF	TGCAGCGTTGAAGCGCCAGGGCTGCTCCTGACCTACGAGCAGTACTTC
TRBV5-8	TRBJ1-6	-	14	-	CASSRRVGYSPLHF	TGTGCCAGCAGCCGGCGGGTTGGGTATTCACCCCTCCACTTT
TRBV9	TRBJ2-7	few	15	TRBD2	CASSEGTSGSYEQYF	TGTGCCAGCAGCGAGGGGACTAGCGGATCCTACGAGCAGTACTTC
TRBV28	TRBJ1-2	few	13	-	CASSFPGNYGYTF	TGTGCCAGCAGTTTTCCGGGGAACTATGGCTACACCTTC
TRBV5-1	TRBJ2-1	-	16	-	CASSLHPSDNYNEQFF	TGCGCCAGCAGCTTGCATCCTAGCGACAATTACAATGAGCAGTTCTTC
TRBV5-4	TRBJ2-7	-	14	-	CASRQRGSSYEQYF	TGTGCCAGCAGGCAGCGCGGAAGCTCCTACGAGCAGTACTTC
TRBV19	TRBJ2-7	-	15	TRBD2	CASSIAASGSGEQYF	TGTGCCAGTAGTATAGCGGCTAGCGGGAGCGGTGAGCAGTACTTC
TRBV6-1	TRBJ2-5	-	12	TRBD1	CASSEDRRTQYF	TGTGCCAGCAGTGAGGACAGGAGGACCCAGTACTTC
TRBV10-3	TRBJ1-2	-	12	TRBD1	CATNRGHYGYTF	TGTGCCACTAACAGGGGACACTATGGCTACACCTTC
TRBV9	TRBJ2-1	-	17	TRBD2	CASSVSGLAGNYNEQFF	TGTGCCAGCAGCGTCTCAGGACTAGCGGGAAACTACAATGAGCAGTTCTTC
TRBV27	TRBJ1-2	-	14	TRBD1	CASSSTGGDYGYTF	TGTGCCAGCAGTTCAACAGGGGGCGACTATGGCTACACCTTC
TRBV19	TRBJ1-5	-	15	TRBD1	CASTPKDRGRQPQHF	TGTGCCAGTACCCCCAAGGACAGGGGTCGGCAGCCCCAGCATTTT
TRBV21-1	TRBJ2-2	-	18	-	CASTSRLAGGQNTGELFF	TGTGCCAGCACTTCTCGACTAGCGGGAGGCCAGAACACCGGGGAGCTGTTTTTT
TRBV28	TRBJ2-4	-	16	TRBD1	CASSVPTGQGKNIQYF	TGTGCCAGCAGCGTACCGACTGGACAGGGAAAAAACATTCAGTACTTC
TRBV19	TRBJ1-2	-	14	-	CASSIVGQAHGYTF	TGTGCCAGTAGTATTGTGGGGCAGGCGCATGGCTACACCTTC